The 20 T cell receptor beta chains presented below share a single source sample, sequenced in a study of OX40 agonist ivuxolimab in advanced cancers. Sequencing was performed with immunoSEQ multiplex PCR; in TCRdb, only in-frame clones are kept and a portion is missing. The sample consists of about 58,000 clones, 90% to 95% of them appearing once. The source was CD4+ or CD8+ T cells sorted from blood, collected in a trial of the OX40 agonist ivuxolimab. These receptors originate from an adult with an advanced solid tumor such as melanoma, head and neck, liver or kidney cancer.

This sequence joins TRBV6-5 and TRBJ2-7, with 8 bases that match TRBD2. Germline V gene sequence: CDR1 MNHEY, CDR2 SVGAGI. Losses at the gene ends were 6 bases for V and 2 bases for J; bases not matched to a gene: 9. The CDR3 extends over 15 amino acids. The CDR3 spells CASSGSSGATYEQYF. The CDR3 DNA is TGTGCCAGCAGCGGCAGTAGCGGGGCCACCTACGAGCAGTACTTC.

The J gene is TRBJ1-1, the V gene TRBV7-9, with 9 bases that match TRBD1. Germline CDR1 SEHNR, CDR2 FQNEAQ (reference sequence). Losses at the gene ends were 3 bases for V and 1 base for J; bases not matched to a gene: 3. This CDR3 has 15 residues. CDR3 coding DNA: TGTGCCAGCAGCTTGTCGGGACAGGGGAACACTGAAGCTTTCTTT. It codes for CASSLSGQGNTEAFF. Variable domain in full (rest from reference TRBV7-9 and TRBJ1-1): DTGVSQNPRHKITKRGQNVTFRCDPISEHNRLYWYRQTLGQGPEFLTYFQNEAQLEKSRLLSDRFSAERPKGSFSTLEIQRTEQGDSAMYLCASSLSGQGNTEAFFGQGTRLTVV.

The rearrangement joins TRBV9 to TRBJ2-4; the D call may be TRBD1 or TRBD2 (5 bases each). V was pared by 4 bases and J by 0 bases, with 8 bases between. This CDR3 is 14 amino acids long. From germline, CDR1 is SGDLS and CDR2 YYNGEE. The CDR3 here is CASSPGTAKNIQYF. CDR3 sequence (DNA): TGTGCCAGCAGCCCGGGGACAGCCAAAAACATTCAGTACTTC.

This rearrangement joins TRBV7-9 to TRBJ2-1; maybe TRBD2 (5 bases). Per the germline V gene, CDR1 is SEHNR and CDR2 is FQNEAQ (reference sequence). There are 12 residues in the CDR3. V lost 4 bases and J lost 6, with 7 bases in between. CDR3 amino acids: CASSSGFNEQFF. DNA for the CDR3: TGTGCCAGCAGCTCGGGATTCAATGAGCAGTTCTTC.

This chain joins TRBV7-9 and TRBJ1-2; the D is unclear. Trimming shortened V by 1 base and J by 7 bases, and 13 bases separated the two germline ends. This CDR3 has 14 amino acids. Looked up from germline, CDR1 is SEHNR and CDR2 is FQNEAQ (reference sequence). CDR3 amino acids: CASSLVPVSTGYTF. The DNA of the CDR3 is TGTGCCAGCAGCTTAGTTCCTGTCTCCACTGGCTACACCTTC.

This clone was counted a single time. The chain combines TRBV2 with TRBJ2-2, with 9 bases identical to TRBD1. With 4 bases clipped from V and 2 bases from J, the junction kept 2 bases outside the gene matches. The CDR3 consists of 15 residues. The germline V gene encodes CDR1 SNHLY and CDR2 FYNNEI. CDR3 protein: CASSVQGANTGELFF. The CDR3 DNA follows: TGTGCCAGCAGTGTACAGGGGGCAAACACCGGGGAGCTGTTTTTT.

The genes are TRBV27 and TRBJ1-3; D not certain. Germline CDR1 is MNHEY and CDR2 is SMNVEV (reference sequence). CDR3 length equals 15 residues. The V gene lost 4 bases and the J gene lost 0 bases, with 10 bases spanning the gap. CDR3 in amino acids: CASSSTRTSGNTIYF. The CDR3 DNA is TGTGCCAGCAGTTCAACCCGGACCTCTGGAAACACCATATATTTT.

V usage is TRBV19 and J usage is TRBJ2-1, with TRBD2 matching 7 bases. V shed 3 bases, J shed 9 bases, and the junction held 5 bases outside the gene matches. Germline values: CDR1 LNHDA, CDR2 SQIVND (reference sequence). This CDR3 is built from 13 residues. This CDR3 is CASSMGGVGEQFF. CDR3 nucleotide sequence: TGTGCCAGTAGTATGGGAGGGGTCGGTGAGCAGTTCTTC.

The chain links TRBV7-6 to TRBJ2-4, with a possible D match to TRBD1 (5 bases). The CDR3 is 13 residues long. V was shortened by 4 bases and J by 6 bases, with 10 bases between the two germline ends. Germline V gene sequence: CDR1 SGHVS, CDR2 FNYEAQ. The CDR3 region is CASSSFDRNIQYF. CDR3 bases: TGTGCCAGCAGCTCTTTTGACAGAAACATTCAGTACTTC.

The V and J genes are TRBV18 and TRBJ1-3; D call uncertain. The V gene's germline CDR1 is KGHSH and CDR2 LQKENI. Between the trimmed V and J ends, which lost 3 bases and 0 bases, there was a span of 12 bases. This CDR3 has 16 amino acids. This CDR3 is CASSPNTSTSGNTIYF. The CDR3 nucleotides read TGTGCCAGCTCACCCAACACGTCGACCTCTGGAAACACCATATATTTT. The variable domain in full, with the rest retrieved from reference TRBV18 and TRBJ1-3, is NAGVMQNPRHLVRRRGQEARLRCSPMKGHSHVYWYRQLPEEGLKFMVYLQKENIIDESGMPKERFSAEFPKEGPSILRIQQVVRGDSAAYFCASSPNTSTSGNTIYFGEGSWLTVV.

V usage is TRBV15 and J usage is TRBJ2-3; the match to TRBD2 covers 7 bases. Trimming removed 10 bases from V and 4 bases from J; junction bases left unmatched: 11. In germline, CDR1 is LNHNV, CDR2 YYDKDF (reference sequence). CDR3 length: 14 amino acids. CDR3: CASSGLKMADTQYF. The CDR3 region has the DNA TGTGCCAGCTCGGGACTAAAGATGGCAGATACGCAGTATTTT.

The genes are TRBV4-1 and TRBJ1-4; D remains unclear. In germline, CDR1 is MGHRA, CDR2 YSYEKL. CDR3 length equals 15 residues. With 4 bases removed from V and 7 bases from J, the gap between germline ends came to 16 bases. CDR3 bases: TGCGCCAGCAGCCGATTCTCAGGACGAGCTGAAAAACTGTTTTTT. The encoded protein is CASSRFSGRAEKLFF.

The chain uses TRBV5-1 and TRBJ2-3; 10 nucleotides agree with TRBD1. With V trimmed by 4 bases and J by 5 bases, 4 bases remained unmatched. Germline CDR1 reads SGHRS; CDR2 reads YFSETQ. This CDR3 region has 14 residues. In DNA form, the CDR3 reads TGCGCCAGCAGCGTTGACAGGGGGCTAGATACGCAGTATTTT. It yields the protein CASSVDRGLDTQYF. The full variable domain, with the rest looked up from reference TRBV5-1 and TRBJ2-3, is KAGVTQTPRYLIKTRGQQVTLSCSPISGHRSVSWYQQTPGQGLQFLFEYFSETQRNKGNFPGRFSGRQFSNSRSEMNVSTLELGDSALYLCASSVDRGLDTQYFGPGTRLTVL.

The chain has TRBV7-9 and TRBJ1-3; D is perhaps TRBD1 (6 bases). V gave up 6 bases and J gave up 0 bases, with 12 bases separating them. CDR3 length: 15 residues. Germline CDR1 and CDR2: SEHNR and FQNEAQ (reference sequence). The CDR3, as DNA: TGTGCCAGCAGACAACAGGGCGACTCTGGAAACACCATATATTTT. Translated: CASRQQGDSGNTIYF.

The chain recombines TRBV28 with TRBJ2-7; 7 bases align to TRBD2. From germline, CDR1 is MDHEN and CDR2 SYDVKM. This CDR3 region has 15 residues. V was pared by 2 bases and J by 1 base, with 5 bases of the junction left unmatched. CDR3 sequence reads: CASSLGSSGSYEQYF. CDR3 bases: TGTGCCAGCAGTTTAGGGTCTAGCGGTTCCTACGAGCAGTACTTC.

The chain recombines TRBV4-3 with TRBJ1-5, with D unresolved. CDR1 LGHNA and CDR2 YSLEER come from the germline V gene. The V and J ends lost 0 bases and 6 bases respectively, with 15 bases between them. The CDR3 runs 16 residues. Here the CDR3 DNA reads TGCGCCAGCAGCCAAGATCTCGAGACCGCGGGTCAGCCCCAGCATTTT. This gives the protein CASSQDLETAGQPQHF.

The chain uses TRBV2 and TRBJ1-2; 8 positions match TRBD1. V gave up 7 bases and J gave up 3 bases; unmatched junction bases: 7. CDR3 size: 14 residues. The germline gives CDR1 SNHLY, CDR2 FYNNEI. The CDR3 DNA is TGTGCCAGCACCCCGACAGGGGAGGACTATGGCTACACCTTC. It yields the protein CASTPTGEDYGYTF.

The rearrangement links TRBV19 to TRBJ1-6; tentatively, D is TRBD1 (6 bases). The CDR3 is 14 residues long. Germline V lookup: CDR1 LNHDA, CDR2 SQIVND (reference sequence). Trimming cost V 5 bases and J 7 bases, with 12 bases left between them. CDR3 protein: CASSAQGQNSPLHF. CDR3 DNA sequence: TGTGCCAGTAGTGCGCAGGGGCAAAATTCACCCCTCCACTTT.

V gene TRBV11-2 combines with J gene TRBJ2-7; 8 bases are shared with TRBD1. The CDR3 has 15 amino acids. Germline CDR1 SGHAT, CDR2 FQNNGV. V lost 4 bases, J lost 0 bases, and 5 bases stayed unmatched. This CDR3 reads CASSSTGESSYEQYF. The CDR3 DNA reads TGTGCCAGCAGCTCGACAGGGGAGTCCTCCTACGAGCAGTACTTC.

The J gene is TRBJ1-2, the V gene TRBV6-5; 10 nucleotides align to TRBD1. Germline V lookup: CDR1 MNHEY, CDR2 SVGAGI. Trimming removed 8 bases from V and 7 bases from J; junction bases left unmatched: 7. The CDR3 has 13 residues. For the CDR3, the DNA is TGTGCCAGCGGTGGGACAGGGGTCTCTGGCTACACCTTC. Its translation: CASGGTGVSGYTF.